This record concerns one TCR beta chain sequence. This entry belongs to a study of shared clonotypes between healthy human individuals. On the study more broadly: The donors, two women and a few men, were aged 18 to 49. A donor's plate count was three for CD4 naive and three for CD4 memory; CD8 naive had two and CD8 memory one.

Healthy HIV-negative adults without recent acute infections or vaccinations served as donors. Donors were Caucasian adults residing in Nashville, Tennessee, USA. The CDR3 consists of 14 residues. Germline V gene data show CDR1 as SGHDT and CDR2 as YYEEEE. V was shortened by 2 bases and J by 0 bases, with 8 bases between the two germline ends. Clones were sequenced by immunoSEQ multiplex PCR, and TCRdb holds only the in-frame ones, with some missing. The top ten clones hold 15% to 20% of a sample with about 320,000 clones, 87% of them seen once. The sample comprised memory CD8+ T cells sorted from blood. As to subset: CD45RO+ cells pooled with CCR7-negative TemRA cells. This rearrangement joins TRBV5-6 to TRBJ1-1; the D gene is possibly TRBD1 (5 bases). The origin of this receptor is a man younger than 35 in good health. CDR3 coding DNA: TGTGCCAGCAGCTTACCGACAGTGAACACTGAAGCTTTCTTT. The encoded protein is CASSLPTVNTEAFF.